Presented here are 28 T cell receptor beta chains from one specimen sequenced in a study of blood T cell repertoires in COVID-19. Measured with immunoSEQ multiplex PCR; TCRdb has only the in-frame clones, and not every one. The table has 200,000 to 300,000 clones, 70% to 75% seen once. What was sequenced was peripheral blood. The receptors derive from a woman older than 75 with acute or convalescent COVID-19.

This chain joins TRBV5-5 and TRBJ2-3; no clear D. This CDR3 has 15 residues. Looked up from germline, CDR1 is SGHKS and CDR2 is YYEKEE (reference sequence). With 0 bases removed from V and 0 bases from J, the gap between germline ends came to 8 bases. CDR3 in DNA: TGTGCCAGCAGCTTGGAGCACTTTAGCACAGATACGCAGTATTTT. Residues: CASSLEHFSTDTQYF.

The chain employs TRBV2 and TRBJ1-1; D unresolved. V was pared by 3 bases and J by 1 base, with 15 bases between. The length of the CDR3 is 16 residues. Germline V lookup: CDR1 SNHLY, CDR2 FYNNEI. For the CDR3, the DNA is TGTGCCAGCAGTGATTGGCGGTTTATAGAGAACACTGAAGCTTTCTTT. This translates into CASSDWRFIENTEAFF.

By sample fraction, this clone is medium-sized. V gene TRBV9 combines with J gene TRBJ2-7; 10 bases map to TRBD1. Germline CDR1 is SGDLS and CDR2 is YYNGEE. V lost 4 bases to trimming and J lost 5 bases; unmatched junction nucleotides: 9. This CDR3 spans 15 amino acids. The CDR3 coding sequence is TGTGCCAGCAGCCCTTCGACAGGGGGCTTGGACGAGCAGTACTTC. It specifies CASSPSTGGLDEQYF.

V usage is TRBV11-2 and J usage is TRBJ1-2; a possible D gene is TRBD1 (6 bases). V lost 5 bases to trimming and J lost 6 bases, with 16 bases between them. CDR1 is SGHAT, CDR2 FQNNGV, per germline. The CDR3 is 14 residues long. CDR3 protein: CASSPTAGANGYTF. CDR3 nucleotide sequence: TGTGCCAGCAGCCCCACAGCGGGGGCGAATGGCTACACCTTC.

The chain couples TRBV2 to TRBJ2-2; 8 bases map to TRBD1. The germline V gene has CDR1 SNHLY and CDR2 FYNNEI. V shed 6 bases and J 2 bases; nucleotides not matched to a gene: 5. The CDR3 runs to 15 residues. The CDR3 DNA follows: TGTGCCAGCAGGCCGGGACAGGCTAACACCGGGGAGCTGTTTTTT. As protein: CASRPGQANTGELFF.

This chain links TRBV5-1 with TRBJ2-7, with TRBD2 matching 14 bases. Germline assignment: CDR1 SGHRS and CDR2 YFSETQ. The V and J ends lost 3 bases and 5 bases, in that order; junction bases with no gene match: 1. This CDR3 has 14 residues. In DNA, the CDR3 is TGCGCCAGCAGCTCGGGACTAGCGGGAGACGAGCAGTACTTC. Residues: CASSSGLAGDEQYF.

The CDR3 loop reads CASSQLFSRAGDTQYF. CDR3 DNA: TGTGCCAGCAGCCAGCTCTTCTCGCGGGCAGGAGATACGCAGTATTTT. This chain joins TRBV14 and TRBJ2-3, with D perhaps TRBD2 (5 bases). The CDR3 is 16 amino acids. Trimming shortened V by 3 bases and J by 5 bases, and 18 bases separated the two germline ends. Germline V gene sequence: CDR1 SGHDN, CDR2 FVKESK.

The sample holds one count of this clone. The V call is TRBV6-2 or TRBV6-3, the J call TRBJ2-1; D unresolved. Deletions cut 5 bases from V and 0 bases from J, with 8 bases between. The CDR3 has 14 amino acids. CDR1 is MNHEY and CDR2 is SVGEGT in the germline V gene. The CDR3 DNA reads TGTGCCAGCAGTACTCCGAGCTCCTACAATGAGCAGTTCTTC. Protein product: CASSTPSSYNEQFF.

The chain carries TRBV6-5 and TRBJ2-3, with 11 bases fitting TRBD2. Trimming took 4 bases from V and 6 from J; bases not matched to a gene: 3. Germline V gives CDR1 MNHEY, CDR2 SVGAGI. The CDR3 has 14 amino acids. The CDR3: CASSLAGGWDTQYF. The DNA for the CDR3 is TGTGCCAGCAGTTTAGCGGGGGGGTGGGATACGCAGTATTTT.

This clone was counted between two and nine times. This chain connects TRBV6-6 to TRBJ1-2; 7 nucleotides align to TRBD1. The CDR3 extends over 14 amino acids. Germline trimming cut 2 bases from V and 5 bases from J; bases unmatched to any gene: 5. Germline V lookup: CDR1 MNHNY, CDR2 SVGAGI (reference sequence). The CDR3 here is CASSYGTAGYGYTF. CDR3 nucleotides: TGTGCCAGCAGTTACGGGACAGCCGGTTATGGCTACACCTTC.

The chain has TRBV2 and TRBJ2-1, with D perhaps TRBD2 (6 bases). Germline V lookup: CDR1 SNHLY, CDR2 FYNNEI. V dropped 7 bases and J dropped 4 bases, with 14 bases sitting between them. CDR3 length equals 14 residues. This CDR3 is CASKRDSKYNEQFF. CDR3 DNA sequence: TGTGCCAGCAAGAGGGACTCAAAGTACAATGAGCAGTTCTTC.

The rearrangement uses TRBV2 and TRBJ1-1; TRBD1 might be the D (5 bases). CDR1 and CDR2 from the germline V gene are SNHLY and FYNNEI. The CDR3 extends over 15 amino acids. With 6 bases removed from V and 5 bases from J, the gap between germline ends came to 19 bases. CDR3 sequence reads: CASRSSGAGWTEAFF. DNA for the CDR3: TGTGCCAGCAGGAGCAGTGGGGCAGGTTGGACTGAAGCTTTCTTT.

Notes on this clone: This same CDR3 is encoded by further DNA sequences in the sample. The chain joins TRBV5-4 to TRBJ2-5, with a tentative D call TRBD1 (6 bases). V was cut by 0 bases and J by 1 base, with 7 bases left in between. The CDR3 is 14 residues long. From germline, CDR1 is SGHNT and CDR2 YYREEE (reference sequence). CDR3 sequence: CASSLAGAQETQYF. The DNA for the CDR3 is TGTGCCAGCAGCTTGGCAGGGGCCCAAGAGACCCAGTACTTC.

The chain employs TRBV5-1 and TRBJ2-1; tentative D call: TRBD2 (6 bases). The CDR3 runs to 15 residues. Per the germline V gene, CDR1 is SGHRS and CDR2 is YFSETQ. Between the trimmed V and J ends, which lost 1 base and 4 bases, there was a span of 12 bases. CDR3 loop: CASSLIPSVYNEQFF. The CDR3, as DNA: TGCGCCAGCAGCTTGATACCTAGCGTTTACAATGAGCAGTTCTTC.

The CDR3 region has the DNA TGCGCCAGCAGCCCTAGCGGGAAGGTTAAAGAGCAGTACTTC. Its protein product is CASSPSGKVKEQYF. This chain joins TRBV5-1 and TRBJ2-7; 9 bases match TRBD2. The CDR3 is 14 amino acids. CDR1 is SGHRS, CDR2 YFSETQ, per germline. The J segment lost 7 bases and the V segment lost 4 bases, leaving 9 bases of the junction unmatched.

This rearrangement joins TRBV6-5 to TRBJ1-5; D is undetermined. Germline values: CDR1 MNHEY, CDR2 SVGAGI. CDR3 length: 12 amino acids. Trimming took off 5 bases at V and 6 bases at J, with 8 bases between the two ends. The CDR3 region is CASSPTGQPQHF. The DNA of the CDR3 is TGTGCCAGCAGTCCCACGGGTCAGCCCCAGCATTTT.

The chain combines TRBV3-1 (or the pseudogene TRBV3-2) with TRBJ1-2, with D perhaps matching TRBD1 (5 bases). V was pared by 1 base and J by 5 bases, with 17 bases between. The CDR3 runs to 16 residues. Germline values: CDR1 LGHDT, CDR2 YNNKEL (reference sequence). CDR3 DNA sequence: TGTGCCAGCAGCCAAGGGGGTGGAGGGGTAGGGTATGGCTACACCTTC. It codes for CASSQGGGGVGYGYTF.

CDR3 sequence reads: CASSSLGQNTEAFF. CDR3 DNA: TGTGCCAGCAGTTCTCTCGGACAGAACACTGAAGCTTTCTTT. The genes are TRBV28 and TRBJ1-1; D may be TRBD1 (5 bases). The V end lost 4 bases, the J end lost 1 base, and 10 bases lay between the germline ends. Germline V lookup: CDR1 MDHEN, CDR2 SYDVKM. The CDR3 is made up of 14 amino acids.

This chain joins TRBV6-2 or TRBV6-3 and TRBJ1-6; D is uncertain. Germline values: CDR1 MNHEY, CDR2 SVGEGT. Trimming took off 0 bases at V and 16 bases at J, with 10 bases between the two ends. This CDR3 spans 12 amino acids. This CDR3 reads CASSYSNYGLHF. For the CDR3, the DNA is TGTGCCAGCAGTTACTCGAACTACGGGCTCCACTTT.

Only one count was recorded for this clone. This sequence joins TRBV7-8 and TRBJ2-5; D not resolved. Germline V gene data show CDR1 as SGHVS and CDR2 as FQNEAQ. This CDR3 has 14 amino acids. Trimming stripped 1 base from V and 4 bases from J, with 10 bases between. CDR3: CASSLVIERETQYF. DNA for the CDR3: TGTGCCAGCAGCTTAGTTATCGAGAGAGAGACCCAGTACTTC.

This chain joins TRBV27 and TRBJ2-3, with 7 bases aligning to TRBD1. After removal of 5 bases from V and 3 bases from J, the junction contained 5 bases not matched to a gene. The CDR3 totals 14 residues. Germline-derived CDR1 and CDR2 are MNHEY and SMNVEV (reference sequence). Here the CDR3 reads CASSTHRGTDTQYF. In nucleotides, the CDR3 is TGTGCCAGCAGTACTCACAGGGGAACAGATACGCAGTATTTT.

The rearrangement joins TRBV18 to TRBJ2-2; TRBD2 matches at 9 bases. Unmatched junction bases numbered 6, after V lost 3 bases and J lost 4 bases. The CDR3 contains 16 residues. Germline V gene data show CDR1 as KGHSH and CDR2 as LQKENI. The CDR3 protein is CASSPNGLAPTGELFF. CDR3 coding DNA: TGTGCCAGCTCACCCAACGGACTAGCGCCCACCGGGGAGCTGTTTTTT.

Details on this clone: At one end the junction does not follow the germline gene, possibly because of a read error. The chain carries TRBV7-2 and TRBJ1-2; 8 bases agree with TRBD1. The CDR3 totals 14 residues. Germline V CDR1 and CDR2: SGHTA, FQGNSA. The DNA of the CDR3 is TGTGCCGGCAGCACCGACAGGGGAGCGAATGACTACACCTTC. Translated: CAGSTDRGANDYTF.

V gene TRBV5-4 combines with J gene TRBJ1-2, with 9 bases identical to TRBD1. Germline values: CDR1 SGHNT, CDR2 YYREEE (reference sequence). CDR3 length equals 13 residues. The V gene end was trimmed by 4 bases and the J gene end by 4 bases; junction bases not matched to a gene: 2. This chain's CDR3 is CASSRDRAYGYTF. CDR3 nucleotides: TGTGCCAGCAGCAGGGACAGGGCCTATGGCTACACCTTC.

This chain connects TRBV11-3 to TRBJ2-5; the D gene is possibly TRBD1 (6 bases). Germline V gives CDR1 SGHNT, CDR2 YENEEA. The CDR3 is 15 residues long. The V end lost 1 base, the J end lost 0 bases, and 9 bases lay between the germline ends. CDR3: CASSLGQADQETQYF. CDR3 DNA sequence: TGTGCCAGCAGCTTAGGACAGGCAGACCAAGAGACCCAGTACTTC.

This clone occurred a few times. This chain joins TRBV7-6 and TRBJ2-3; 8 bases fit TRBD2. This CDR3 is 16 amino acids long. V lost 5 bases and J lost 1; bases outside the gene matches: 8. Germline CDR1 SGHVS, CDR2 FNYEAQ. CDR3 in DNA: TGTGCCAGCAGCCGGGGGGGAGCGGGAGGCACAGATACGCAGTATTTT. The encoded protein is CASSRGGAGGTDTQYF.

V is TRBV19 and J is TRBJ2-1; the match to TRBD2 covers 8 bases. The germline CDR1 and CDR2 sequences are LNHDA and SQIVND (reference sequence). V was pared by 3 bases and J by 1 base, with 5 bases of the junction left unmatched. The CDR3 has 16 residues. The CDR3 coding sequence is TGTGCCAGTAGTATGAGAGCGGGGGTATCCTACAATGAGCAGTTCTTC. Translating it yields CASSMRAGVSYNEQFF.

The chain is built from TRBV6-5 and TRBJ1-1; D possibly corresponds to TRBD1 (6 bases). Germline V CDR1 and CDR2: MNHEY, SVGAGI. Trimming removed 4 bases from V and 5 bases from J, with 20 bases in between. CDR3 size: 16 residues. The CDR3 DNA reads TGTGCCAGCAGTTTACGAGGGGGGGCGCGAACTACTGAAGCTTTCTTT. It codes for CASSLRGGARTTEAFF.